The following is a T cell receptor (beta chain) sequence with its context. Antigen unknown. The naive CD8 subset, CD45RO-negative cells positively selected for CCR7, excluded terminally differentiated effector memory CD45RA+ cells. Donors were healthy HIV-negative adults without recently reported acute infections or vaccinations. There were only Caucasian adults among the donors, and all lived in Nashville, Tennessee. At deep level, the assay was performed. Method: immunoSEQ multiplex PCR; TCRdb's copy keeps in-frame clones and lacks some. The sample carries over 2 million clones, approximately 94% recorded once. This CDR3 is built from 17 residues. Germline V gene data show CDR1 as MNHEY and CDR2 as SMNVEV (reference sequence). Germline trimming cut 5 bases from V and 1 base from J; bases unmatched to any gene: 10. The data are from a study of shared clonotypes between healthy human individuals. Study-level results: Clonotype sharing across four donors was observed for 4.5% to 6.5% of naive CD4 clonotypes.

The TCR sequence derives from a young man in good health. The sequenced sample consisted of naive CD8+ T cells sorted from blood. V is TRBV27 and J is TRBJ2-3, with 9 bases identical to TRBD2. CDR3 sequence (DNA): TGTGCCAGCAGTCCTCACGGCCTAGCGGGGCGCACAGATACGCAGTATTTT. Translation: CASSPHGLAGRTDTQYF.